One T cell receptor (beta chain) is described in this entry. The source of the sample is a study of T-cell reconstitution after alpha-beta-depleted transplantation in children. Trimming cost V 6 bases and J 2 bases; bases outside gene matches: 6. The CDR3 totals 15 residues. Molecular barcoding with unique molecular identifiers was used for the TCRbeta library. Each CDR3 protein gets one entry after TCRdb re-called the PCR reads with MiXCR. The sample records approximately 340,000 distinct CDR3 sequences, about 9.3% being singletons. The sequences come from PBMCs from the stem cell graft donor, collected from the stem cell graft. The chain employs TRBV12-3 or TRBV12-4 and TRBJ2-7; 11 bases align to TRBD2. This receptor was taken from a human donor who donated a stem cell graft to a child with acute lymphoblastic leukemia. In DNA, the CDR3 is TGTGCCAGCAGAACAGGGACTAGCGGAGCCTACGAGCAGTACTTC. Translating gives CASRTGTSGAYEQYF.